This T cell receptor beta chain was profiled in a study of technical replicates of blood from a handful of donors. Germline CDR1 MDHEN, CDR2 SYDVKM. Trimming took 5 bases from V and 5 from J; bases not matched to a gene: 8. The CDR3 spans 14 residues. Repertoires were generated with immunoSEQ multiplex PCR, while TCRdb's copy carries only in-frame clones and drops some. This table holds roughly 60,000 clones, 90% to 95% found once. The sample was PBMCs. This TCR was recovered from a human donor in good health. Some clones in this sample may be carry-over from other donors' samples. The genes are TRBV28 and TRBJ2-7; TRBD2 matches 8 bases. In DNA form, the CDR3 reads TGTGCCAGCAGTACTCCGGGGGGGCTCGACGAGCAGTACTTC. Amino acid sequence: CASSTPGGLDEQYF.